The 26 T cell receptor beta chains in this list originate from one sample, sequenced in a study of beta chain features in type 1 diabetes. Expressed TCRB transcripts were sequenced because the entire RNA isolate underwent reverse transcription. Sequenced by immunoSEQ multiplex PCR; TCRdb stores in-frame clones only, minus some. Of 120,000 to 150,000 clones listed, 6.9% are singletons. The specimen sequenced was central memory CD4+ T cells from blood. All receptors derive from a woman aged 25-40 years in good health.

The table lists this clone with a few counts. CDR3 sequence (DNA): TGCGCCAGCAGCCCCGGACAGGACGGCTATGGCTACACCTTC. It is translated as CASSPGQDGYGYTF. V usage is TRBV5-1 and J usage is TRBJ1-2; 7 bases fit TRBD1. The CDR3 is 14 residues long. V gave up 4 bases and J gave up 4 bases; unmatched junction bases: 7. Germline lookup yields CDR1 SGHRS and CDR2 YFSETQ.

This clone was seen a handful of times. This rearrangement joins TRBV27 to TRBJ2-1; 11 positions match TRBD2. Germline trimming cut 5 bases from V and 7 bases from J; bases unmatched to any gene: 10. CDR1 is MNHEY and CDR2 is SMNVEV in the germline V gene (reference sequence). CDR3 size: 16 residues. The CDR3 DNA follows: TGTGCCAGCAGTCCAACTAGCGGGAGCGGTTTTAATGAGCAGTTCTTC. This sequence encodes CASSPTSGSGFNEQFF.

This clone was picked up a small number of times. In DNA form, the CDR3 reads TGTGCCAGCAGGCGCGGGTCCTACACCTTC. Translating it yields CASRRGSYTF. The chain uses TRBV21-1 and TRBJ1-2. TRBV21-1 is recorded as a pseudogene. The CDR3 consists of 10 residues.

This clone was picked up a small number of times. The chain recombines TRBV19 with TRBJ1-1; 10 nucleotides match TRBD1. This CDR3 contains 17 residues. Germline trimming cut 6 bases from V and 1 base from J; bases unmatched to any gene: 11. Germline values: CDR1 LNHDA, CDR2 SQIVND (reference sequence). For the CDR3, the DNA is TGTGCCAGTAGCCGACAGGGGGCGAAAGGAGGGAACACTGAAGCTTTCTTT. Amino acids: CASSRQGAKGGNTEAFF.

The genes are TRBV9 and TRBJ1-4; 8 bases align to TRBD1. V trimming: 4 bases; J trimming: 0 bases; junction bases outside the gene matches: 5. This CDR3 comprises 16 residues. The V gene's germline CDR1 is SGDLS and CDR2 YYNGEE. The CDR3, as DNA: TGTGCCAGCAGCTCAGGGGGCAGGGCAACTAATGAAAAACTGTTTTTT. It codes for CASSSGGRATNEKLFF.

This clone occurred a few times. V is TRBV18 and J is TRBJ2-7; 10 bases agree with TRBD2. The germline V gene encodes CDR1 KGHSH and CDR2 LQKENI. With V trimmed by 1 base and J by 0 bases, 9 bases remained unmatched. The CDR3 is made up of 18 amino acids. The CDR3 nucleotides read TGTGCCAGCTCACCACGGACTGTGAGCGGGAGGGACTCCTACGAGCAGTACTTC. Its translation: CASSPRTVSGRDSYEQYF.

The chain employs TRBV4-2 and TRBJ2-1; the match to TRBD2 covers 16 bases. The CDR3 loop spans 20 amino acids. Unmatched junction bases numbered 5, after V lost 0 bases and J lost 0 bases. Germline CDR1 LGHNA, CDR2 YNFKEQ. DNA of the CDR3: TGTGCCAGCAGCCAAGATCTTGGGACTAGCGGGAGGGGCTCCTACAATGAGCAGTTCTTC. Its protein is CASSQDLGTSGRGSYNEQFF.

This clone was detected many times. Relative to the germline gene, one junction end is altered; a read error may explain this. The chain recombines TRBV7-7 with TRBJ2-1, with 7 bases that match TRBD2. The CDR3 is 19 residues long. The germline gives CDR1 SSHAT, CDR2 FNYEAQ (reference sequence). CDR3 sequence: CASSLERVNQAGTNNEQFF. The CDR3 DNA sequence: TGTGCTAGCAGCTTAGAGAGAGTCAATCAAGCGGGGACCAACAATGAGCAGTTCTTC.

This clone occurred once. The chain employs TRBV12-5 and TRBJ2-5, with D possibly matching TRBD2 (6 bases). The CDR3 covers 13 residues. Germline CDR1 is LGHNT and CDR2 is FRNRAP. Trimming pared 6 bases from V and 2 bases from J, leaving 10 bases between. CDR3 sequence reads: CASGAGSQETQYF. The CDR3 DNA reads as TGTGCTAGTGGGGCGGGATCTCAAGAGACCCAGTACTTC.

This clone has just a few counts. V is TRBV9 and J is TRBJ2-5; 8 nucleotides agree with TRBD1. Germline V lookup: CDR1 SGDLS, CDR2 YYNGEE. The CDR3 runs to 19 residues. V shed 6 bases and J 7 bases; nucleotides not matched to a gene: 26. The CDR3 protein is CASICKSMSGTGGLGTQYF. CDR3 sequence (DNA): TGTGCCAGCATCTGTAAATCGATGTCCGGGACAGGCGGCCTGGGGACCCAGTACTTC. Variable domain in full (rest from reference TRBV9 and TRBJ2-5): DSGVTQTPKHLITATGQRVTLRCSPRSGDLSVYWYQQSLDQGLQFLIQYYNGEERAKGNILERFSAQQFPDLHSELNLSSLELGDSALYFCASICKSMSGTGGLGTQYFGPGTRLLVL.

This clone was seen a handful of times. The chain couples TRBV27 to TRBJ1-2; 8 nucleotides agree with TRBD1. The ends lost 2 bases at V and 7 bases at J; junction bases unmatched: 3. CDR1 is MNHEY and CDR2 is SMNVEV in the germline V gene (reference sequence). This CDR3 has 13 residues. The CDR3 DNA follows: TGTGCCAGCAGTTTACAGGGGGCGGGTGGCTACACCTTC. Residues: CASSLQGAGGYTF.

A few counts support this clone. This chain joins TRBV29-1 and TRBJ1-3, with TRBD1 as a possible D gene (6 bases). Trimming took off 3 bases at V and 4 bases at J, with 10 bases between the two ends. Germline values: CDR1 SQVTM, CDR2 ANQGSEA. The CDR3 is 13 residues long. DNA of the CDR3: TGCAGCGTTGATTGGGACAACGGAAACACCATATATTTT. Protein product: CSVDWDNGNTIYF.

In this sample, this clone turned up a few times. The V and J genes are TRBV5-6 and TRBJ2-6; 7 nucleotides agree with TRBD1. CDR3 length: 17 residues. The germline V gene encodes CDR1 SGHDT and CDR2 YYEEEE. V trimming: 4 bases; J trimming: 0 bases; junction bases outside the gene matches: 7. CDR3 bases: TGTGCCAGCAGCGATGGGACAGCACCCTCTGGGGCCAACGTCCTGACTTTC. Its translation: CASSDGTAPSGANVLTF. Variable domain in full (rest from reference TRBV5-6 and TRBJ2-6): DAGVTQSPTHLIKTRGQQVTLRCSPKSGHDTVSWYQQALGQGPQFIFQYYEEEERQRGNFPDRFSGHQFPNYSSELNVNALLLGDSALYLCASSDGTAPSGANVLTFGAGSRLTVL.

The CDR3 DNA reads TGTGCCAGCAGTCCTGGTGGCCTACAGGTCATCAACAATGAGCAGTTCTTC. It yields the protein CASSPGGLQVINNEQFF. The chain recombines TRBV9 with TRBJ2-1; a possible D gene is TRBD1 (5 bases). The CDR3 totals 17 residues. V gave up 5 bases and J gave up 5 bases, with 23 bases separating them. Germline V gene sequence: CDR1 SGDLS, CDR2 YYNGEE.

CDR3 in DNA: TGTGCCAGCAGCCCAGCGGGAGGAGGGTACAATGAGCAGTTCTTC. It translates to CASSPAGGGYNEQFF. The J gene is TRBJ2-1, the V gene TRBV7-3; 9 positions agree with TRBD2. The V segment lost 5 bases and the J segment 4 bases; nucleotides outside the gene matches: 6. The CDR3 extends over 15 amino acids. The germline V gene has CDR1 SGHTA and CDR2 FQGTGA.

This clone was seen at least ten times. DNA for the CDR3: TGTGCCAGCTCACCAGTAGGACTATCCAATGAGCAGTTCTTC. Translated, it gives CASSPVGLSNEQFF. This chain uses TRBV18 with TRBJ2-1, with D tentatively TRBD2 (6 bases). Looked up from germline, CDR1 is KGHSH and CDR2 is LQKENI. CDR3 size: 14 residues. Trimming removed 2 bases from V and 6 bases from J, with 11 bases in between.

This clone turned up a few times. The V call is TRBV5-1, the J call TRBJ2-2; perhaps TRBD1 as D (6 bases). V dropped 0 bases and J dropped 7 bases, with 10 bases sitting between them. The CDR3 sequence is 14 residues long. Germline V gene data show CDR1 as SGHRS and CDR2 as YFSETQ. CDR3 sequence reads: CASSLALGHGELFF. Here the CDR3 DNA reads TGCGCCAGCAGCTTGGCCCTGGGACACGGGGAGCTGTTTTTT. Full variable domain (outside the CDR3, taken from reference TRBV5-1 and TRBJ2-2): KAGVTQTPRYLIKTRGQQVTLSCSPISGHRSVSWYQQTPGQGLQFLFEYFSETQRNKGNFPGRFSGRQFSNSRSEMNVSTLELGDSALYLCASSLALGHGELFFGEGSRLTVL.

There are a few counts of this clone. The chain recombines TRBV7-2 with TRBJ1-4; a weak D match, TRBD1 (5 bases). Germline assignment: CDR1 SGHTA and CDR2 FQGNSA. V was shortened by 5 bases and J by 3 bases, with 13 bases between the two germline ends. The CDR3 is 15 amino acids. The CDR3 sequence is CASSLQGDPNEKLFF. In DNA form, the CDR3 reads TGTGCCAGCAGCCTTCAGGGCGACCCTAATGAAAAACTGTTTTTT.

J is TRBJ1-1 and V is TRBV28, with 8 bases that match TRBD1. The CDR3 consists of 15 residues. Germline V gene sequence: CDR1 MDHEN, CDR2 SYDVKM. V was clipped by 5 bases and J by 5 bases; unmatched bases: 10. CDR3 in DNA: TGTGCCAGCAGTGCCCGGACAGGGTGGGAGACTGAAGCTTTCTTT. Translated: CASSARTGWETEAFF.

This clone occurred a few times. V usage is TRBV7-2 and J usage is TRBJ2-3, with D possibly TRBD2 on 6 matching bases. The germline gives CDR1 SGHTA, CDR2 FQGNSA. V was trimmed by 1 base and J by 3 bases, leaving 14 bases between them. This CDR3 has 16 residues. Written as DNA, the CDR3 is TGTGCCAGCAGCTTAGGTTTTGTGGGAGGAACAGATACGCAGTATTTT. Amino acid sequence: CASSLGFVGGTDTQYF.

For the CDR3, the DNA is TGTGCCAGCAGCTTGAGGGGTTTCCGGAACCCACTTCATGGCTACACCTTC. This gives the protein CASSLRGFRNPLHGYTF. V usage is TRBV5-6 and J usage is TRBJ1-2; D may be TRBD1 (5 bases). The germline V gene has CDR1 SGHDT and CDR2 YYEEEE. Trimming cost V 1 base and J 6 bases, with 22 bases left between them. CDR3 length equals 17 residues.

V is TRBV25-1 and J is TRBJ2-1; D unclear. CDR1 is MGHDK and CDR2 is SYGVNS in the germline V gene. The CDR3 covers 15 residues. Deletions cut 0 bases from V and 6 bases from J, with 12 bases between. The CDR3 DNA is TGTGCCAGCAGTGAATATAGTCCGGCTAGCAATGAGCAGTTCTTC. Protein: CASSEYSPASNEQFF.

V is TRBV29-1 and J is TRBJ1-3; possible D gene TRBD1, 6 bases. Trimming pared 4 bases from V and 4 bases from J, leaving 14 bases between. Per the germline V gene, CDR1 is SQVTM and CDR2 is ANQGSEA. This CDR3 is built from 14 residues. The DNA of the CDR3 is TGCAGCGTTGCCTGGACAGCGTCCGGAAACACCATATATTTT. It encodes CSVAWTASGNTIYF.

The gene calls are TRBV4-2 and TRBJ1-1; 8 bases line up with TRBD1. Germline CDR1 reads LGHNA; CDR2 reads YNFKEQ. CDR3 length: 15 amino acids. V dropped 1 base and J dropped 11; count of bases not matched to a gene: 12. CDR3 bases: TGTGCCAGCAGCCAAGCCCTCAGGGGGCCCCTCCCGGCTTTCTTT. Translated, it gives CASSQALRGPLPAFF.

There are a few counts of this clone. The chain couples TRBV18 to TRBJ1-2, with TRBD1 matching 9 bases. CDR1 is KGHSH, CDR2 LQKENI, per germline. This CDR3 is 14 amino acids long. J gave up 2 bases and V 6 bases, and 4 bases lay outside the gene matches. CDR3 amino acids: CASSPDRGNYGYTF. The DNA for the CDR3 is TGTGCCAGCTCTCCCGACAGGGGGAACTATGGCTACACCTTC.

In this sample, this clone turned up a few times. V is TRBV28 and J is TRBJ2-7; a weak D match, TRBD1 (5 bases). The CDR3 covers 14 residues. Germline V gene data show CDR1 as MDHEN and CDR2 as SYDVKM. With 3 bases removed from V and 3 bases from J, the gap between germline ends came to 12 bases. CDR3 coding DNA: TGTGCCAGCAGTTTGGTGGCCAGGGTCTACGAGCAGTACTTC. Its translation is CASSLVARVYEQYF.